This T cell receptor (beta chain) was documented in a study of CD8+ T cells in alopecia areata. CDR1 is LGHNA, CDR2 YSLEER, per germline. V lost 5 bases to trimming and J lost 2 bases, with 15 bases between them. The CDR3 is 15 amino acids. Once RNA had been extracted, it was reverse transcribed into cDNA to act as the sequencing template. Using immunoSEQ multiplex PCR, the repertoire was profiled, and TCRdb retains in-frame clones only, with some absent. This repertoire shows around 200,000 clones, around 63% found once; its top ten account for 1.7%. This chain uses TRBV4-3 with TRBJ1-2; D is perhaps TRBD1 (6 bases). The material was CD4+ T cells sorted from blood, obtained at week 0. This sequence was found in a human donor with alopecia areata. CDR3 sequence reads: CASSKGDAGNYGYTF. The DNA of the CDR3 is TGCGCCAGCAGCAAGGGGGACGCCGGCAACTATGGCTACACCTTC.